Sequencing of this TCR beta chain was carried out in a study of post-analysis software for immune sequencing data. Study-level points and caveats: With F measure, samples from one preparation batch clustered together strongly. Patients with multiple sclerosis recorded significantly lower normalized Chao1 diversity than controls, the study found.

This clonotype was detected only a few times. Its antigen is unknown. Unique molecular identifiers featured in each of the TCR beta cDNA libraries. TCRdb itself ran the PCR reads through MiXCR, one entry per CDR3 protein. Counted here are around 710,000 distinct CDR3 sequences, more than 45% occurring once; the ten biggest clones make up 4.9%. Sequencing was done on a sample of blood. The clonotype was recovered from a girl between 5 and 17 years old with multiple sclerosis.

DNA of the CDR3: TGTGCCAGCAGCGAAACCACTGAAGCTTTCTTT. Translating gives CASSETTEAFF. The J gene is TRBJ1-1, the V gene TRBV7-9; D remains unclear. Germline V lookup: CDR1 SEHNR, CDR2 FQNEAQ (reference sequence). The CDR3 has 11 residues. Between the trimmed V and J ends, which lost 5 bases and 4 bases, there was a span of 5 bases.